This entry lists 25 T cell receptor beta chains sequenced from one sample in a study of blood T cell repertoires in COVID-19 (dated by TCRdb to the early 2020s). Library prep was done by the immunoSEQ multiplex PCR assay. TCRdb limited this immuneACCESS table to in-frame rearrangements with V and J called. A share of clones is missing; checked studies link under half to unresolved V genes, and the rest is unexplained. The sample table shows 200,000 to 250,000 clones, and roughly four fifths are seen once. The ten largest clones capture 6.5% to 9% of the sample. The sample was peripheral blood. The receptors derive from a woman in her 50s with acute or convalescent COVID-19.

The rearrangement uses TRBV28 and TRBJ1-5; D perhaps matches TRBD1 (5 bases). The germline V gene encodes CDR1 MDHEN and CDR2 SYDVKM. The CDR3 is 15 amino acids. V lost 3 bases and J 2 bases, leaving 11 bases between the germline ends. CDR3 sequence: CASSFRARGNQPQHF. The CDR3 DNA reads TGTGCCAGCAGTTTTAGGGCCAGGGGCAATCAGCCCCAGCATTTT.

This CDR3 is CASSKGTSPLSYNEQFF. The CDR3 DNA follows: TGTGCCAGTAGTAAGGGCACTAGCCCCCTCTCCTACAATGAGCAGTTCTTC. This rearrangement joins TRBV19 to TRBJ2-1; the D gene is possibly TRBD2 (6 bases). The germline CDR1 and CDR2 sequences are LNHDA and SQIVND (reference sequence). V shed 4 bases and J shed 0 bases, with 16 bases lying between them. The CDR3 runs 17 residues. Full variable domain (remainder filled in from reference TRBV19 and TRBJ2-1): DGGITQSPKYLFRKEGQNVTLSCEQNLNHDAMYWYRQDPGQGLRLIYYSQIVNDFQKGDIAEGYSVSREKKESFPLTVTSAQKNPTAFYLCASSKGTSPLSYNEQFFGPGTRLTVL.

The chain combines TRBV5-5 with TRBJ2-5; D might be TRBD2 (6 bases). The CDR3 runs to 14 residues. The ends were cut back, 0 bases at V and 1 base at J, with 7 bases in the middle. Germline V CDR1 and CDR2: SGHKS, YYEKEE (reference sequence). CDR3 nucleotides: TGTGCCAGCAGCTTGGTGGGGGGCCAAGAGACCCAGTACTTC. As protein: CASSLVGGQETQYF.

The sample holds one count of this clone. The genes are TRBV28 and TRBJ2-6, with TRBD1 identical over 10 bases. The germline V gene encodes CDR1 MDHEN and CDR2 SYDVKM. The CDR3 spans 17 residues. J lost 0 bases, V lost 5 bases, and 4 bases had no gene match. The CDR3 loop reads CASSGRDRGSGANVLTF. CDR3 DNA sequence: TGTGCCAGCAGTGGCCGGGACAGGGGCTCTGGGGCCAACGTCCTGACTTTC.

The chain recombines TRBV5-5 with TRBJ2-3, with D uncertain. Germline assignment: CDR1 SGHKS and CDR2 YYEKEE (reference sequence). The CDR3 sequence is 11 residues long. V lost 4 bases to trimming and J lost 4 bases, with 4 bases between them. DNA of the CDR3: TGTGCCAGCAGCGGAGCAGATACGCAGTATTTT. It yields the protein CASSGADTQYF.

V usage is TRBV7-2 and J usage is TRBJ2-2; D is ambiguous. This CDR3 comprises 15 residues. Trimming stripped 5 bases from V and 3 bases from J, with 13 bases between. Germline CDR1 SGHTA, CDR2 FQGNSA. Here the CDR3 reads CASSPRSPDTGELFF. The CDR3 nucleotides are TGTGCCAGCAGCCCTAGGTCCCCGGACACCGGGGAGCTGTTTTTT.

V gene TRBV27 combines with J gene TRBJ2-1; TRBD2 matches 14 bases. The V gene end was trimmed by 5 bases and the J gene end by 9 bases; junction bases not matched to a gene: 9. The germline V gene has CDR1 MNHEY and CDR2 SMNVEV (reference sequence). This CDR3 contains 16 residues. CDR3 amino acids: CASSIPTSGGETEQFF. The CDR3 bases are TGTGCCAGCAGTATACCGACTAGCGGGGGGGAGACTGAGCAGTTCTTC.

The rearrangement joins TRBV24-1 to TRBJ2-1; D is ambiguous. The CDR3 is 12 residues long. Germline CDR1 and CDR2: KGHDR and SFDVKD. V lost 2 bases and J 9 bases, leaving 7 bases between the germline ends. Here the CDR3 reads CATSDSSSEQFF. As DNA, the CDR3 is TGTGCCACCAGTGATTCATCGAGTGAGCAGTTCTTC.

The chain uses TRBV3-1 (or the pseudogene TRBV3-2) and TRBJ1-2; D gene uncertain. The germline V gene has CDR1 LGHDT and CDR2 YNNKEL (reference sequence). With 0 bases removed from V and 8 bases from J, the gap between germline ends came to 13 bases. The length of the CDR3 is 14 residues. The CDR3, as DNA: TGTGCCAGCAGCCAAGATTACCAGAGGGAGGGCTACACCTTC. Its translation: CASSQDYQREGYTF.

The rearrangement joins TRBV27 to TRBJ1-4; D is unclear. V lost 5 bases, J lost 3 bases, and 16 bases lay in between. This CDR3 is 16 amino acids long. Germline CDR1 is MNHEY and CDR2 is SMNVEV (reference sequence). CDR3 sequence (DNA): TGTGCCAGCAGTCTCCGCCCGGGTCGGTCTAATGAAAAACTGTTTTTT. Translated: CASSLRPGRSNEKLFF.

This clone was seen many times. Other DNA sequences in this specimen translate into the identical CDR3. V and J are TRBV19 and TRBJ2-2, with D unclear. V lost 3 bases and J lost 4, with 15 bases in between. CDR1 is LNHDA and CDR2 is SQIVND in the germline V gene (reference sequence). This CDR3 is 16 amino acids long. The CDR3, as DNA: TGTGCCAGTAGTATTAGGAGTGGTGTAGGCACCGGGGAGCTGTTTTTT. It yields the protein CASSIRSGVGTGELFF.

For this clone: Additional DNA sequences in this sample encode the identical CDR3. The chain couples TRBV6-5 to TRBJ1-1; a weak D match, TRBD1 (5 bases). The V gene lost 4 bases and the J gene lost 0 bases, with 9 bases spanning the gap. The CDR3 runs to 14 residues. Germline CDR1 is MNHEY and CDR2 is SVGAGI. The CDR3 sequence is CASSSQGLNTEAFF. DNA for the CDR3: TGTGCCAGCAGTTCCCAGGGCTTGAACACTGAAGCTTTCTTT.

The V and J genes are TRBV11-2 and TRBJ2-5; D is perhaps TRBD1 (6 bases). The CDR3 extends over 14 amino acids. V was pared by 4 bases and J by 5 bases, with 14 bases between. In germline, CDR1 is SGHAT, CDR2 FQNNGV. Here the CDR3 reads CASSYNRVGETQYF. The DNA for the CDR3 is TGTGCCAGCAGCTACAACAGGGTGGGGGAGACCCAGTACTTC.

The V and J genes are TRBV7-6 and TRBJ1-1; 8 nucleotides match TRBD1. CDR1 SGHVS and CDR2 FNYEAQ come from the germline V gene. The CDR3 contains 13 residues. With V trimmed by 6 bases and J by 10 bases, 10 bases remained unmatched. The CDR3 region has the DNA TGTGCCAGCAGTCCAACAGGGGGTTATAGAGCTTTCTTT. Its translation: CASSPTGGYRAFF.

The rearrangement uses TRBV19 and TRBJ1-5; perhaps TRBD1 as D (5 bases). Germline loops: CDR1 LNHDA, CDR2 SQIVND (reference sequence). The CDR3 totals 16 residues. Between the trimmed V and J ends, which lost 5 bases and 0 bases, there was a span of 14 bases. The CDR3 DNA is TGTGCCAGTAGTCCCCCGGGGGGGAGTAGCAATCAGCCCCAGCATTTT. Protein product: CASSPPGGSSNQPQHF.

The V gene is TRBV4-2, the J gene TRBJ2-1, with D perhaps TRBD2 (5 bases). The V gene lost 2 bases and the J gene lost 0 bases, with 5 bases spanning the gap. The length of the CDR3 is 14 residues. Germline V CDR1 and CDR2: LGHNA, YNFKEQ. The CDR3 nucleotides are TGTGCCAGCAGCCAACGGGACTCCTACAATGAGCAGTTCTTC. Amino acids: CASSQRDSYNEQFF.

The genes are TRBV14 and TRBJ2-7; D is perhaps TRBD2 (5 bases). The CDR3 length is 14 residues. Deletions cut 1 base from V and 7 bases from J, with 14 bases between. From germline, CDR1 is SGHDN and CDR2 FVKESK. The chain's CDR3 is CASSQAKWRGEQYF. CDR3 nucleotides: TGTGCCAGCAGCCAAGCCAAGTGGCGAGGGGAGCAGTACTTC.

The CDR3 bases are TGTGCCAGCAGTTACTCGCTAGCGGGCTCCTACGAGCAGTACTTC. Translating gives CASSYSLAGSYEQYF. The chain joins TRBV6-2 or TRBV6-3 to TRBJ2-7, with TRBD2 matching over 8 bases. V lost 0 bases, J lost 0 bases, and 1 base stayed unmatched. Germline CDR1 is MNHEY and CDR2 is SVGEGT. The CDR3 is made up of 15 amino acids.

This chain connects TRBV29-1 to TRBJ1-1; D is possibly TRBD1 (5 bases). The CDR3 loop spans 13 amino acids. CDR1 SQVTM and CDR2 ANQGSEA come from the germline V gene. V was shortened by 5 bases and J by 7 bases, with 17 bases between the two germline ends. The CDR3 loop reads CSVQGRAKSEAFF. Written as DNA, the CDR3 is TGCAGCGTTCAGGGAAGGGCTAAAAGTGAAGCTTTCTTT. Using reference TRBV29-1 and TRBJ1-1 for the parts outside the CDR3, the full variable domain is SAVISQKPSRDICQRGTSLTIQCQVDSQVTMMFWYRQQPGQSLTLIATANQGSEATYESGFVIDKFPISRPNLTFSTLTVSNMSPEDSSIYLCSVQGRAKSEAFFGQGTRLTVV.

In this sample, this clone turned up many times. The rearrangement links TRBV27 to TRBJ2-5; a weak D match, TRBD1 (6 bases). Trimming removed 6 bases at V and 5 bases at J, with 10 bases between. From germline, CDR1 is MNHEY and CDR2 SMNVEV (reference sequence). This CDR3 has 12 residues. Here the CDR3 reads CASSRGGETQYF. CDR3 nucleotides: TGTGCCAGCAGCAGGGGTGGGGAGACCCAGTACTTC.

The chain recombines TRBV3-1 (or the pseudogene TRBV3-2) with TRBJ1-2; D unresolved. Looked up from germline, CDR1 is LGHDT and CDR2 is YNNKEL (reference sequence). The CDR3 consists of 14 residues. Trimming removed 1 base from V and 4 bases from J, with 10 bases in between. The CDR3 reads CASSQGSIGYGYTF. CDR3 coding DNA: TGTGCCAGCAGCCAAGGGTCCATCGGCTATGGCTACACCTTC.

This rearrangement joins TRBV19 to TRBJ1-5, with TRBD1 identical over 11 bases. The CDR3 covers 15 residues. Trimming at V came to 5 bases and at J to 7 bases, leaving 7 bases not matched to a gene. Germline V gene data show CDR1 as LNHDA and CDR2 as SQIVND (reference sequence). The CDR3 nucleotides are TGTGCCAGTAGTCCTGGACAGGGGGCCGTGCAGCCCCAGCATTTT. This translates into CASSPGQGAVQPQHF.

The gene calls are TRBV5-4 and TRBJ1-1; no reliable D call. The V end lost 0 bases, the J end lost 8 bases, and 8 bases lay between the germline ends. CDR3 size: 12 residues. CDR1 and CDR2 from the germline V gene are SGHNT and YYREEE (reference sequence). The CDR3 nucleotides are TGTGCCAGCAGCTTGGATCAGGTAGAAGCTTTCTTT. This translates into CASSLDQVEAFF. The whole variable domain, remainder taken from reference TRBV5-4 and TRBJ1-1, is ETGVTQSPTHLIKTRGQQVTLRCSSQSGHNTVSWYQQALGQGPQFIFQYYREEENGRGNFPPRFSGLQFPNYSSELNVNALELDDSALYLCASSLDQVEAFFGQGTRLTVV.

The chain recombines TRBV27 with TRBJ2-2; maybe TRBD1 (6 bases). Per germline, CDR1 MNHEY and CDR2 SMNVEV (reference sequence). The CDR3 has 15 residues. The V end was cut by 4 bases, the J end by 1 base, with 10 bases between. The CDR3 sequence: CASSSGGWNTGELFF. In nucleotides, the CDR3 is TGTGCCAGCAGTTCTGGGGGCTGGAACACCGGGGAGCTGTTTTTT.

This clone occurred a few times. This chain connects TRBV3-1 (or the pseudogene TRBV3-2) to TRBJ1-5, with D possibly being TRBD1 (5 bases). This CDR3 spans 13 amino acids. CDR1 and CDR2 from the germline V gene are LGHDT and YNNKEL (reference sequence). Trimming stripped 5 bases from V and 5 bases from J, with 10 bases between. DNA of the CDR3: TGTGCCAGCAGCGCCACAGGAGATCAGCCCCAGCATTTT. Protein product: CASSATGDQPQHF.